This TCR beta chain originates from a study of cytomegalovirus exposure and HLA in healthy donors. Study overall: Among roughly 190 million T cells, an earlier analysis found 117 million unique TCR beta sequences. Whole-study results and caveats: There were 160 or so TCR beta chains listed as cytomegalovirus-associated. Accurate prediction of HLA-A and HLA-B alleles (for most subjects) was reportedly achieved from TCR beta sequences.

V lost 1 base and J 3 bases, leaving 10 bases between the germline ends. This CDR3 has 14 residues. Germline V gives CDR1 PRHDT, CDR2 FYEKMQ (reference sequence). As for the donors, each was a healthy bone marrow donor. Primers included in the PCR were 60 Vbeta and 13 Jbeta primers. Here immunoSEQ multiplex PCR was the method, and the copy in TCRdb shows in-frame clones only, minus some. The data contain approximately 190,000 clones, 65% to 85% of them singletons. On this clone: As yet, its antigen is unknown.

The J gene is TRBJ2-7, the V gene TRBV13, with D possibly TRBD1 on 5 matching bases. This clonotype was obtained from a man aged 45-65 years in good health and CMV-seronegative. The sequenced sample was PBMCs. Here the CDR3 reads CASSLEGQNYEQYF. CDR3 nucleotides: TGTGCCAGCAGCTTAGAAGGACAAAACTACGAGCAGTACTTC. The full variable domain, with the rest looked up from reference TRBV13 and TRBJ2-7, is AAGVIQSPRHLIKEKRETATLKCYPIPRHDTVYWYQQGPGQDPQFLISFYEKMQSDKGSIPDRFSAQQFSDYHSELNMSSLELGDSALYFCASSLEGQNYEQYFGPGTRLTVT.